The 5 T cell receptor beta chains below come from one sample, sequenced in a study of blood T cell repertoires in COVID-19. TCRdb's table, derived via immunoSEQ multiplex PCR, lists solely in-frame clones and lacks some. The data show 400,000 or so clones, with around 87% seen just once and more than 1.5% held by the top ten. The sequenced sample was PBMCs or T cells enriched from blood (not recorded which). The receptors were gathered from a man between 40 and 49 years old in a cohort exposed to, infected with or recovered from COVID-19 (not recorded which).

The CDR3 here is CASSLEAGGAGELFF. The DNA of the CDR3 is TGTGCCAGCAGCTTGGAGGCGGGAGGGGCCGGGGAGCTGTTTTTT. The chain employs TRBV5-4 and TRBJ2-2; 9 bases match TRBD2. This CDR3 contains 15 residues. Unmatched junction bases numbered 3, after V lost 0 bases and J lost 6 bases. CDR1 is SGHNT, CDR2 YYREEE, per germline (reference sequence).

The V call is TRBV5-6, the J call TRBJ2-1; tentatively, D is TRBD2 (6 bases). The CDR3 extends over 14 amino acids. Germline values: CDR1 SGHDT, CDR2 YYEEEE. V lost 1 base and J 7 bases, leaving 12 bases between the germline ends. The CDR3 region is CASSLRGAGNEQFF. The CDR3 DNA reads TGTGCCAGCAGCTTGCGTGGCGCGGGGAATGAGCAGTTCTTC. Filled out from reference TRBV5-6 and TRBJ2-1, the complete variable domain reads DAGVTQSPTHLIKTRGQQVTLRCSPKSGHDTVSWYQQALGQGPQFIFQYYEEEERQRGNFPDRFSGHQFPNYSSELNVNALLLGDSALYLCASSLRGAGNEQFFGPGTRLTVL.

This chain uses TRBV5-4 with TRBJ2-1; D unresolved. This CDR3 is 13 amino acids long. Germline CDR1 is SGHNT and CDR2 is YYREEE (reference sequence). V shed 4 bases and J shed 5 bases, with 10 bases lying between them. CDR3 amino acids: CASSPGLNNEQFF. The CDR3, as DNA: TGTGCCAGCAGCCCGGGTCTTAACAATGAGCAGTTCTTC.

This chain uses TRBV20-1 with TRBJ2-7; 8 bases match TRBD2. Losses at the gene ends were 3 bases for V and 5 bases for J; bases not matched to a gene: 9. The CDR3 spans 14 residues. Looked up from germline, CDR1 is DFQATT and CDR2 is SNEGSKA (reference sequence). CDR3 sequence: CSASGREGHDEQYF. The DNA for the CDR3 is TGCAGTGCTAGTGGTCGGGAGGGCCACGACGAGCAGTACTTC.

The V and J genes are TRBV14 and TRBJ2-7, with 8 nucleotides matching TRBD1. The junction had 9 bases not matched to a gene; V was cut back by 3 bases and J by 2 bases. CDR1 is SGHDN, CDR2 FVKESK, per germline. The CDR3 is made up of 16 amino acids. CDR3 loop: CASSQIEGTGPYEQYF. DNA for the CDR3: TGTGCCAGCAGCCAGATAGAGGGGACAGGACCCTACGAGCAGTACTTC.